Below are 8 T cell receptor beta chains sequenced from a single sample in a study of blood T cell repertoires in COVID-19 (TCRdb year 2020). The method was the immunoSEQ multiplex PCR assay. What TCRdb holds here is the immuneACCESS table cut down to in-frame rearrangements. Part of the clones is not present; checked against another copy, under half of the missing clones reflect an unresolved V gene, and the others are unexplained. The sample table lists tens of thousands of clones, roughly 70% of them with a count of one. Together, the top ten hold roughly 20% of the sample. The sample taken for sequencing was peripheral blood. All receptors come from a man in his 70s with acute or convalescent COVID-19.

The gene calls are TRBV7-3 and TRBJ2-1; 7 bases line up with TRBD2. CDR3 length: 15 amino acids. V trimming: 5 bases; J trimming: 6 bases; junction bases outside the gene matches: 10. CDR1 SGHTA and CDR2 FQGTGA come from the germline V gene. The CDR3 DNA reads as TGTGCCAGCAGCCCCCGGGGAGCGGGATTCAATGAGCAGTTCTTC. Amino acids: CASSPRGAGFNEQFF.

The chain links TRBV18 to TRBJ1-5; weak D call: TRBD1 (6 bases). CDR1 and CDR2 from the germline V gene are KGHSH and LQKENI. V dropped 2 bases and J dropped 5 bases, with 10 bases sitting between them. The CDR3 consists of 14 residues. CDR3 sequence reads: CASSPYRVDQPQHF. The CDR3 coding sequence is TGTGCCAGCTCACCATACAGGGTCGATCAGCCCCAGCATTTT.

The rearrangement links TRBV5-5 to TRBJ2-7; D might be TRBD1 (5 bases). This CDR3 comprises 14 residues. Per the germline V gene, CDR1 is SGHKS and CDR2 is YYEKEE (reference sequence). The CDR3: CFQRQGFGSYEQYF. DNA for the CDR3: TGTTTTCAGCGCCAGGGATTTGGCTCCTACGAGCAGTACTTC.

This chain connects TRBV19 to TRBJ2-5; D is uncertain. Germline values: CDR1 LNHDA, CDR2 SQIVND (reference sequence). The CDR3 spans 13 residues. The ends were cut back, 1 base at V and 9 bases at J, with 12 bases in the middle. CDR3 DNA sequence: TGTGCCAGTAGTATAGCCGACCTCGCGGCCCAGTACTTC. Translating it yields CASSIADLAAQYF.

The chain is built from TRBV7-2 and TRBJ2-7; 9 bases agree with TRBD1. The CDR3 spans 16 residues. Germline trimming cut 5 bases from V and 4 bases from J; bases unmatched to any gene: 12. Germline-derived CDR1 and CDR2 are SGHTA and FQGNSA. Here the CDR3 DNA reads TGTGCCAGCAGCGTAAGGGCGTTCGGGACAGGGTACGAGCAGTACTTC. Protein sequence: CASSVRAFGTGYEQYF.

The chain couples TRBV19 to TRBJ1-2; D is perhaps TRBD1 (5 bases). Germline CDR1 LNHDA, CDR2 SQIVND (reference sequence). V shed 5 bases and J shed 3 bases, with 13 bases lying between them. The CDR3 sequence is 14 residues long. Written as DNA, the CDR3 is TGTGCCAGTAGTGTCCAGGGATTAGACTATGGCTACACCTTC. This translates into CASSVQGLDYGYTF.

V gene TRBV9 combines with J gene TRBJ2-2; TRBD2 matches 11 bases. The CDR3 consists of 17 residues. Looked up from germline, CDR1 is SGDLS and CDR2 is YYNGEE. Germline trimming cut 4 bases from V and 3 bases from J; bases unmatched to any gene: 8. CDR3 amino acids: CASSPALAGVDTGELFF. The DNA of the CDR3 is TGTGCCAGCAGCCCTGCACTAGCGGGAGTGGACACCGGGGAGCTGTTTTTT.

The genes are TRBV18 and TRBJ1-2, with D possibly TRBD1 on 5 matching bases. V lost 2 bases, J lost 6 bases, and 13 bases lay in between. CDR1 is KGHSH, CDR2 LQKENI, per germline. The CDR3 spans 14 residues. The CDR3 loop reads CASSPAGGLDGYTF. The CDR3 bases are TGTGCCAGCTCACCAGCGGGGGGGTTGGATGGCTACACCTTC.